The sequence of this T cell receptor (beta chain) was determined in a study of blood T cell repertoires in COVID-19. CDR1 and CDR2 from the germline V gene are SNHLY and FYNNEI. After removal of 4 bases from V and 3 bases from J, the junction contained 3 bases not matched to a gene. The CDR3 extends over 14 amino acids. Per the study methods: Nucleated cell counts were estimated from reference gene primer amplification. TCRdb keeps only in-frame clones here, not all; method: immunoSEQ multiplex PCR. That table is the source of V, J and clone size, and D and trimming were worked out from the DNA. The sample gives around 320,000 clones, 70% to 90% of which show up once; roughly 7% is in the top ten.

The sequenced sample was peripheral blood. The source is a human donor in a cohort sampled during active COVID-19. The chain recombines TRBV2 with TRBJ1-2; 9 nucleotides align to TRBD1. CDR3 sequence: CASSGGTGHYGYTF. The CDR3 DNA follows: TGTGCCAGCAGTGGAGGGACAGGGCACTATGGCTACACCTTC.